This TCR beta chain stems from a study of identical twins. Regarding the study as a whole: Models, which agreed with sharing between unrelated individuals, nonetheless underestimated the out-of-frame TCR alpha sharing seen in monozygotic twins.

Each CDR3 protein gets one entry after TCRdb re-called the 5' RACE reads with MiXCR. This table holds hundreds of thousands of distinct CDR3 sequences, about 7.5% found once. The ends lost 3 bases at V and 7 bases at J; junction bases unmatched: 8. Germline lookup yields CDR1 SGHKS and CDR2 YYEKEE (reference sequence). This CDR3 contains 17 residues. This clonotype was seen repeatedly, ten times or more. Its antigen is still unknown. This sample was also put to use in a study of yellow fever vaccine responses in identical twins.

The V and J genes are TRBV5-5 and TRBJ2-2; TRBD2 aligns across 14 bases. Sample: memory (CD45RO+) T cells sorted from blood. This receptor was taken from a woman between 18 and 29 years old in good health. The CDR3 DNA reads as TGTGCCAGCAGCTCTCTTGGGACTAGCGGGAGAAGCGGGGAGCTGTTTTTT. Residues: CASSSLGTSGRSGELFF. Full variable domain (rest looked up from reference TRBV5-5 and TRBJ2-2): DAGVTQSPTHLIKTRGQQVTLRCSPISGHKSVSWYQQVLGQGPQFIFQYYEKEERGRGNFPDRFSARQFPNYSSELNVNALLLGDSALYLCASSSLGTSGRSGELFFGEGSRLTVL.